This passage covers 26 T cell receptor beta chains from one sample sequenced in a study of blood T cell repertoires in COVID-19. TCRdb's table, derived via immunoSEQ multiplex PCR, lists solely in-frame clones and lacks some. The sample lists some 140,000 clones; around 77% were seen once. Specimen: peripheral blood. Receptors originate from a human donor in a cohort sampled during active COVID-19.

This chain connects TRBV9 to TRBJ2-7; D is undetermined. The CDR3 is 13 residues long. Germline V gives CDR1 SGDLS, CDR2 YYNGEE. Trimming pared 0 bases from V and 7 bases from J, leaving 11 bases between. The CDR3 is CASSVAGGREQYF. CDR3 bases: TGTGCCAGCAGCGTAGCGGGTGGCAGAGAGCAGTACTTC.

CDR3 sequence (DNA): TGTGCCAGCAGCTTAGGCGGACAGGGTATATACACCTTC. This sequence encodes CASSLGGQGIYTF. This chain uses TRBV11-2 with TRBJ1-2; 8 bases agree with TRBD1. Germline lookup yields CDR1 SGHAT and CDR2 FQNNGV. The V segment lost 1 base and the J segment 11 bases; nucleotides outside the gene matches: 6. There are 13 residues in the CDR3.

This clone was seen a single time. CDR3 sequence: CASSQRVRQYF. CDR3 DNA sequence: TGTGCCAGCAGCCAACGTGTCAGGCAGTACTTC. V and J are TRBV7-9 and TRBJ2-7; D remains unclear. The CDR3 has 11 amino acids. CDR1 SEHNR and CDR2 FQNEAQ come from the germline V gene (reference sequence). V lost 5 bases, J lost 9 bases, and 11 bases lay in between.

V gene TRBV11-3 combines with J gene TRBJ2-3; tentatively, D is TRBD1 (6 bases). The CDR3 extends over 15 amino acids. V was clipped by 1 base and J by 2 bases, with 10 bases between them. Germline V gene data show CDR1 as SGHNT and CDR2 as YENEEA. The CDR3 nucleotides are TGTGCCAGCAGCTTAGTCCCAGGGGACACAGATACGCAGTATTTT. This translates into CASSLVPGDTDTQYF. The full variable domain, completed using reference TRBV11-3 and TRBJ2-3, is EAGVVQSPRYKIIEKKQPVAFWCNPISGHNTLYWYLQNLGQGPELLIRYENEEAVDDSQLPKDRFSAERLKGVDSTLKIQPAELGDSAVYLCASSLVPGDTDTQYFGPGTRLTVL.

The V and J genes are TRBV20-1 and TRBJ2-1; D is perhaps TRBD1 (6 bases). Germline V CDR1 and CDR2: DFQATT, SNEGSKA (reference sequence). Trimming took 8 bases from V and 7 from J, leaving 6 bases between them. This CDR3 has 9 residues. The CDR3 coding sequence is TGCAGTACAGGGAATGAGCAGTTCTTC. This sequence encodes CSTGNEQFF.

The CDR3 coding sequence is TGTGCCAGCACCCAGGCCCCCCACGAGCAGTACTTC. This gives the protein CASTQAPHEQYF. The V gene is TRBV12-3 or TRBV12-4, the J gene TRBJ2-7; no reliable D call. V dropped 7 bases and J dropped 5 bases, with 12 bases sitting between them. CDR3 size: 12 residues.

The J gene is TRBJ1-3, the V gene TRBV6-6; D call uncertain. V was cut by 6 bases and J by 0 bases, with 9 bases left in between. This CDR3 is built from 14 residues. Germline values: CDR1 MNHNY, CDR2 SVGAGI (reference sequence). The CDR3 bases are TGTGCCAGCAGCATACAGAGCTCTGGAAACACCATATATTTT. This gives the protein CASSIQSSGNTIYF.

J is TRBJ1-2 and V is TRBV30; 10 bases fit TRBD1. The CDR3 sequence is 13 residues long. Germline-derived CDR1 and CDR2 are GTSNPN and SVGIG (reference sequence). With V trimmed by 1 base and J by 6 bases, 2 bases remained unmatched. The CDR3 spells CAWSEDRGDGYTF. CDR3 sequence (DNA): TGTGCCTGGAGTGAGGACAGGGGGGATGGCTACACCTTC.

A single count supports this clone. The V gene is TRBV9, the J gene TRBJ1-3; 8 bases align to TRBD1. CDR1 and CDR2 (germline): SGDLS, YYNGEE. The CDR3 is 15 amino acids. Unmatched junction bases numbered 6, after V lost 0 bases and J lost 7 bases. The CDR3 is CASSVAQGAGNTIYF. The CDR3 region has the DNA TGTGCCAGCAGCGTAGCCCAGGGGGCCGGGAACACCATATATTTT.

This chain links TRBV19 with TRBJ1-5, with 10 bases aligning to TRBD1. V dropped 5 bases and J dropped 7; count of bases not matched to a gene: 14. The germline V gene encodes CDR1 LNHDA and CDR2 SQIVND (reference sequence). The CDR3 loop spans 17 amino acids. The DNA for the CDR3 is TGTGCCAGTAGTTTTTTAATGAGGGACAGGGGTGGACAGCCCCAGCATTTT. It specifies CASSFLMRDRGGQPQHF.

The chain is built from TRBV5-1 and TRBJ1-2; the D is unclear. Looked up from germline, CDR1 is SGHRS and CDR2 is YFSETQ. V dropped 4 bases and J dropped 4 bases, with 17 bases sitting between them. The CDR3 contains 15 residues. The CDR3, as DNA: TGCGCCAGCAGCCCCCAGCTGGGGAGTACCTATGGCTACACCTTC. Its protein is CASSPQLGSTYGYTF. Together with reference TRBV5-1 and TRBJ1-2, the CDR3 gives the full variable domain: KAGVTQTPRYLIKTRGQQVTLSCSPISGHRSVSWYQQTPGQGLQFLFEYFSETQRNKGNFPGRFSGRQFSNSRSEMNVSTLELGDSALYLCASSPQLGSTYGYTFGSGTRLTVV.

The chain carries TRBV5-4 and TRBJ2-1; 7 bases map to TRBD1. Germline values: CDR1 SGHNT, CDR2 YYREEE (reference sequence). Trimming cost V 2 bases and J 6 bases; bases outside gene matches: 2. This CDR3 contains 13 residues. In nucleotides, the CDR3 is TGTGCCAGCAGCTTTGACAGGGTCAATGAGCAGTTCTTC. It yields the protein CASSFDRVNEQFF.

The chain has TRBV14 and TRBJ1-1; 7 bases are shared with TRBD1. The CDR3 is 15 residues long. The junction had 7 bases not matched to a gene; V was cut back by 2 bases and J by 4 bases. CDR1 and CDR2 (germline): SGHDN, FVKESK. The DNA for the CDR3 is TGTGCCAGCAGCCAATCGCTGACAGGGAGCACTGAAGCTTTCTTT. It is translated as CASSQSLTGSTEAFF.

The chain has TRBV5-1 and TRBJ2-3; no firm D call. V was trimmed by 4 bases and J by 4 bases, leaving 10 bases between them. The CDR3 covers 13 residues. Germline V gene sequence: CDR1 SGHRS, CDR2 YFSETQ. This CDR3 is CASSADLADTQYF. The CDR3 DNA sequence: TGCGCCAGCAGCGCCGACCTAGCAGATACGCAGTATTTT.

This chain links TRBV29-1 with TRBJ1-1; D might be TRBD1 (6 bases). Per the germline V gene, CDR1 is SQVTM and CDR2 is ANQGSEA. Trimming stripped 3 bases from V and 0 bases from J, with 17 bases between. The CDR3 totals 16 residues. As DNA, the CDR3 is TGCAGCGTTGACAGGGGCCCACCCCCAATGAACACTGAAGCTTTCTTT. Translating gives CSVDRGPPPMNTEAFF. Together with reference TRBV29-1 and TRBJ1-1, the CDR3 gives the full variable domain: SAVISQKPSRDICQRGTSLTIQCQVDSQVTMMFWYRQQPGQSLTLIATANQGSEATYESGFVIDKFPISRPNLTFSTLTVSNMSPEDSSIYLCSVDRGPPPMNTEAFFGQGTRLTVV.

The chain recombines TRBV19 with TRBJ1-1, with no clear D. Germline V lookup: CDR1 LNHDA, CDR2 SQIVND (reference sequence). CDR3 size: 17 residues. V lost 7 bases and J lost 4, with 25 bases in between. This chain's CDR3 is CASTPTPFERESTEAFF. For the CDR3, the DNA is TGTGCCAGTACCCCAACCCCGTTCGAACGGGAGAGCACTGAAGCTTTCTTT.

The V and J genes are TRBV5-6 and TRBJ2-5, with D perhaps TRBD1 (6 bases). V was clipped by 1 base and J by 0 bases, with 13 bases between them. CDR3 size: 16 residues. Germline CDR1 is SGHDT and CDR2 is YYEEEE. As DNA, the CDR3 is TGTGCCAGCAGCTTGTTGGACAGATCGTACCAAGAGACCCAGTACTTC. It translates to CASSLLDRSYQETQYF.

The CDR3 DNA is TGTGCCAGTAGTAAAAGGACTGACTACTCTGGAAACACCATATATTTT. Protein product: CASSKRTDYSGNTIYF. The genes are TRBV19 and TRBJ1-3; no clear D gene. V was trimmed by 4 bases and J by 0 bases, leaving 13 bases between them. This CDR3 is 16 amino acids long. The germline V gene has CDR1 LNHDA and CDR2 SQIVND (reference sequence).

The rearrangement links TRBV12-3 or TRBV12-4 to TRBJ2-7, with a tentative D call TRBD1 (6 bases). Trimming shortened V by 6 bases and J by 2 bases, and 11 bases separated the two germline ends. This CDR3 region has 13 residues. The chain's CDR3 is CASSYNRAYEQYF. For the CDR3, the DNA is TGTGCCAGCAGCTACAACAGGGCCTACGAGCAGTACTTC.

This chain's CDR3 is CAISESQSYEQYF. The CDR3, as DNA: TGTGCCATCAGTGAGTCCCAGTCCTACGAGCAGTACTTC. V usage is TRBV10-3 and J usage is TRBJ2-7; D call uncertain. The CDR3 runs 13 residues. The V and J ends lost 0 bases and 1 base respectively, with 4 bases between them. Germline loops: CDR1 ENHRY, CDR2 SYGVKD.

The CDR3, as DNA: TGTGCCAGCAGCCTACTAGCGGGGGCGCAGTATTTT. This sequence encodes CASSLLAGAQYF. This rearrangement joins TRBV6-5 to TRBJ2-3, with 11 nucleotides matching TRBD2. The J segment lost 10 bases and the V segment lost 6 bases, leaving 3 bases of the junction unmatched. Germline CDR1 MNHEY, CDR2 SVGAGI. This CDR3 spans 12 amino acids.

The chain combines TRBV11-2 with TRBJ2-2; 9 nucleotides line up with TRBD1. This CDR3 is built from 15 residues. Germline values: CDR1 SGHAT, CDR2 FQNNGV. V shed 5 bases, J shed 7 bases, and the junction held 8 bases outside the gene matches. Here the CDR3 DNA reads TGTGCCAGCAGCCATGGGGGGACAGGGTTCGGGGAGCTGTTTTTT. It is translated as CASSHGGTGFGELFF.

The chain joins TRBV7-9 to TRBJ2-7; 7 bases match TRBD2. The J segment lost 0 bases and the V segment lost 4 bases, leaving 6 bases of the junction unmatched. The CDR3 consists of 15 residues. Germline V gene lookup returns CDR1 SEHNR and CDR2 FQNEAQ (reference sequence). CDR3 amino acids: CASSSGGRTSYEQYF. In DNA form, the CDR3 reads TGTGCCAGCAGCTCGGGGGGACGGACCTCCTACGAGCAGTACTTC.

V gene TRBV11-2 combines with J gene TRBJ2-7; 8 nucleotides match TRBD1. The J segment lost 11 bases and the V segment lost 7 bases, leaving 16 bases of the junction unmatched. This CDR3 has 14 residues. Germline CDR1 SGHAT, CDR2 FQNNGV. For the CDR3, the DNA is TGTGCCAGCACCCCCGGGGGTAGCGGACAGGGAGAGTACTTC. It translates to CASTPGGSGQGEYF.

This chain uses TRBV7-8 with TRBJ2-3; the match to TRBD2 covers 11 bases. This CDR3 region has 18 residues. CDR1 SGHVS and CDR2 FQNEAQ come from the germline V gene. Trimming at V came to 2 bases and at J to 3 bases, leaving 10 bases not matched to a gene. The DNA for the CDR3 is TGTGCCAGCAGCTTACTTCCCACTAGCGGGGGACCAACAGATACGCAGTATTTT. Amino acids: CASSLLPTSGGPTDTQYF. Together with reference TRBV7-8 and TRBJ2-3, the CDR3 gives the full variable domain: GAGVSQSPRYKVAKRGQDVALRCDPISGHVSLFWYQQALGQGPEFLTYFQNEAQLDKSGLPSDRFFAERPEGSVSTLKIQRTQQEDSAVYLCASSLLPTSGGPTDTQYFGPGTRLTVL.

The J gene is TRBJ2-1, the V gene TRBV19, with a weak D call TRBD1 (5 bases). Germline-derived CDR1 and CDR2 are LNHDA and SQIVND (reference sequence). V was clipped by 5 bases and J by 7 bases, with 15 bases between them. The CDR3 contains 14 residues. The CDR3 DNA is TGTGCCAGTAGTTTTAAGGGGCGTACAAATGAGCAGTTCTTC. As protein: CASSFKGRTNEQFF.